This T cell receptor (beta chain) stems from a study of shared clonotypes between healthy human individuals (dated by TCRdb to 2018 to 2021). Some background on the complete study: Three men and a couple of women, aged 18 to 49 years, made up the cohort. Blood TCR repertoires of about five healthy adults were deeply sequenced to estimate repertoire size and the extent of clonotype sharing between individuals. Leukapheresis yielded between about 0.9 and 9.5 billion PBMCs per donor. To increase sequencing depth and limit assay-specific biases, different laboratories used diverse techniques to prepare libraries and sequence TCR repertoires. For each donor, three plates each were used for CD4 naive and CD4 memory, two plates were used for CD8 naive, and one plate was used for CD8 memory. Broad study findings and their caveats: Larger estimated clonotype richness was generally found for naive subsets than for memory subsets. Clonotypes shared by all four sorted-subset donors showed higher generation probabilities than non-shared clonotypes. Sampling was restricted to blood, and TCR repertoires in tissues likely differ from the TCR repertoires found in blood. Pairwise subsampling indicated that sequencing depth was expected to affect the degree of clonotype sharing among donors. Sharing across several donors was observed for approximately 5% of naive CD4, about 3.2% of naive CD8, 2% to 2.5% of memory CD4, and around 0.4% of memory CD8 clonotypes. Rarefaction of sorted-subset datasets indicated incomplete sequencing despite the large sequencing depth. Because the study included a small number of donors, the genetic and exposure-history diversity represented was limited.

CD8 naive samples were obtained by positive selection for CCR7 among CD45RO-negative cells, yielding a CD45RA+CCR7+ population from which TemRA cells were excluded. The donors were healthy, HIV-negative adults who had no recently reported acute infections or vaccinations. Every donor was a Caucasian adult residing in Nashville, Tennessee, USA. Blood was obtained by leukapheresis, after which PBMCs were separated by Ficoll-Histopaque density gradient centrifugation and cryopreserved in liquid nitrogen vapor phase. Analytical flow cytometry was used to check the purity and quantity of each magnetically sorted T cell population. Genomic DNA was isolated from each sorted fraction and quantified by UV absorbance on a Nanodrop 2000c. TCR CDR3 regions were amplified from genomic DNA by multiplex PCR using the deep immunoSEQ assay. For each cell subset, the extracted genomic DNA was distributed evenly across all wells of several immunoSEQ 96-well plates, and each plate served as one replicate. For sorted subsets, each replicate PCR was loaded with approximately 200 ng genomic DNA, equivalent to approximately 33,000 T cell genomes. Purified libraries were measured with a Qubit 3.0 fluorometer, size-checked on a Bioanalyzer 2100, and measured again with the KAPA Library Quantification kit. A separate single-read 150-cycle Illumina NextSeq 550 flow cell was used to sequence each immunoSEQ 96-well plate. The study's processing was this. The immunoSEQ output contained only junctional sequences without quality scores, so filtering could not match that applied to full-length reads. To assign V/J genes and CDR3, sequences were annotated against IMGT germline references using PyIR, a Python wrapper for IgBLAST v1.9. Reads were filtered out if the reads had weak V/J assignments (E-value above 1e-6), no CDR3, stop codons, out-of-frame junctions, or ambiguous translated residues. V3J clonotypes were defined as sequences sharing the same inferred V gene, J gene, and CDR3 amino acid sequence. To compute the percentage overlap between repertoires, the number of shared unique clonotypes was divided by the size of the smaller repertoire. RTK rarefaction, the Chao1 estimator, and Recon v2.1 estimates of unobserved clonotypes were used to assess repertoire richness. Generation probabilities for all TCRbeta clonotypes obtained by the gDNA method from a handful of donors were computed using OLGA. Here the immuneACCESS table is served through TCRdb, limited to in-frame sequences with V and J called. Missing clones are a known gap in these copies; in checked studies unresolved V genes cover under half, and the rest lacks a known reason. The DNA was the basis for D and trimming; V, J and clone size are from that table. This sample has around 2,100,000 clones in its table, and about 95% of those were observed once. The top ten clones comprise 1.2% of the sample.

Of note for this clone: Its antigen is unknown. No much larger clone exists at a distance of one base, and base qualities are not known.

CDR1 SGDLS and CDR2 YYNGEE were looked up in the germline V gene. The CDR3 numbers 13 residues from cysteine through phenylalanine. Only the CDR3 region is kept as DNA, spanning 39 bases read in frame from base 1. V sheds 4 bases and J sheds 6 bases, leaving 10 bases between their ends. The V gene is TRBV9 and the J gene is TRBJ2-2; the D gene is perhaps TRBD1, from 5 matching bases. The sequence was collected from a man younger than 35 in good health. Sequencing input: naive CD8+ T cells sorted from blood. The cell subset or site label for this specimen denotes: CD45RA+CCR7+. This receptor has the CDR3 CASSPGPAGELFF. The DNA is TGTGCCAGCAGCCCAGGGCCGGCCGGGGAGCTGTTTTTT.